These 2 T cell receptor beta chains share one sample of origin, sequenced in a study of blood T cell repertoires in COVID-19. TCRdb keeps only in-frame clones here, not all; method: immunoSEQ multiplex PCR. The sample has under 400,000 clones; almost 90% are singletons. The sample taken for sequencing was PBMCs or T cells enriched from blood (not recorded which). These TCRs come from a woman in her twenties or thirties who had been exposed to COVID-19.

This chain connects TRBV11-2 to TRBJ1-3; 9 positions match TRBD1. The CDR3 contains 14 residues. The V gene's germline CDR1 is SGHAT and CDR2 FQNNGV. V lost 4 bases to trimming and J lost 6 bases; unmatched junction nucleotides: 4. CDR3 DNA sequence: TGTGCCAGCAGCTCGGGACAGGGAGCAAACACCATATATTTT. Amino acids: CASSSGQGANTIYF.

The V call is TRBV29-1, the J call TRBJ2-3; perhaps TRBD2 as D (5 bases). Germline V gives CDR1 SQVTM, CDR2 ANQGSEA. Trimming pared 4 bases from V and 4 bases from J, leaving 21 bases between. CDR3 length: 16 amino acids. CDR3 sequence reads: CSVVLASSSVPDTQYF. CDR3 in DNA: TGCAGCGTTGTGCTAGCATCCTCGTCGGTCCCAGATACGCAGTATTTT.